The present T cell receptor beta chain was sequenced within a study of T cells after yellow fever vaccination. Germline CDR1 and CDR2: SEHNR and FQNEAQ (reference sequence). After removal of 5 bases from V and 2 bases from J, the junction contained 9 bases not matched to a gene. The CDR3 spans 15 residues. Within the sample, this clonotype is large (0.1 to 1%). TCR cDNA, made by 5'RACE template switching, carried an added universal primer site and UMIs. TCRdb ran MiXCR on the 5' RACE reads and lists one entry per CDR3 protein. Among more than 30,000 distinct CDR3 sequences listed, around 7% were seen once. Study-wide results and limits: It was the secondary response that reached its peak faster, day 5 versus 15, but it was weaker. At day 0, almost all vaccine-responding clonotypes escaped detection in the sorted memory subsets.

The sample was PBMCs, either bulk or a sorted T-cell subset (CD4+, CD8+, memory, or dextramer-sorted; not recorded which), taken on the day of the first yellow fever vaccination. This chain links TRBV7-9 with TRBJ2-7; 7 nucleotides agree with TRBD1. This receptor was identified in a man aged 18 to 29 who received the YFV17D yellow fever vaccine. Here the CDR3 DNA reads TGTGCCAGCAGCGCACTCGACAGGGACACCTACGAGCAGTACTTC. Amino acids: CASSALDRDTYEQYF.